The sequence of this T cell receptor beta chain was determined in a study of blood T cell repertoires in COVID-19. The repertoire was sequenced with immunoSEQ multiplex PCR; TCRdb's copy has only in-frame clones and lacks some. The sample has 350,000 to 450,000 clones, 75% to 90% seen once. This CDR3 has 18 amino acids. Germline values: CDR1 LGHDT, CDR2 YNNKEL (reference sequence). The V gene end was trimmed by 4 bases and the J gene end by 7 bases; junction bases not matched to a gene: 12. Sequences were obtained from peripheral blood. This chain joins TRBV3-1 (or the pseudogene TRBV3-2) and TRBJ2-1; 14 bases agree with TRBD2. This clonotype was sampled from a woman in her late teens or twenties with acute or convalescent COVID-19. The CDR3 region is CASSRRASGTSGRNEQFF. The CDR3 nucleotides read TGTGCCAGCAGCCGCCGAGCCTCCGGGACTAGCGGGAGAAATGAGCAGTTCTTC.